Below are 11 T cell receptor beta chains sequenced from a single sample in a study of TIL therapy for anti-PD-1-resistant metastatic lung cancer. This was the immunoSEQ v3 assay. Sequenced by immunoSEQ multiplex PCR; TCRdb stores in-frame clones only, minus some. The table includes 15,000 to 20,000 clones, 83% detected once. Time point noted: pre-treatment sample, taken before nivolumab and TIL therapy. This specimen consisted of blood, obtained at baseline. The receptors here all came from a person aged 25 to 80 with non-small cell lung cancer.

The rearrangement uses TRBV28 and TRBJ1-4; possibly TRBD1 for D (6 bases). Germline V gene sequence: CDR1 MDHEN, CDR2 SYDVKM. This CDR3 is 19 amino acids long. With 5 bases removed from V and 4 bases from J, the gap between germline ends came to 26 bases. CDR3 DNA: TGTGCCAGCAGTGGGTCCGGGACATGGGGCAGGGGTGATAATGAAAAACTGTTTTTT. Protein sequence: CASSGSGTWGRGDNEKLFF.

This clone was detected once. V and J are TRBV28 and TRBJ2-7; TRBD1 matches 9 bases. Losses at the gene ends were 6 bases for V and 4 bases for J; bases not matched to a gene: 7. CDR3 length: 14 residues. From germline, CDR1 is MDHEN and CDR2 SYDVKM. DNA of the CDR3: TGTGCCAGCAGCCCCCGGGACAGGGATTACGAGCAGTACTTC. Translating gives CASSPRDRDYEQYF.

The chain has TRBV7-3 and TRBJ1-1, with a tentative D call TRBD1 (5 bases). Germline CDR1 and CDR2: SGHTA and FQGTGA. This CDR3 has 14 residues. V lost 5 bases and J lost 6, with 16 bases in between. The CDR3 is CASSTGTQGAEAFF. The CDR3 DNA is TGTGCCAGCAGCACGGGAACTCAAGGGGCTGAAGCTTTCTTT.

This chain uses TRBV9 with TRBJ2-5; TRBD1 might be the D (6 bases). CDR3 length equals 15 residues. V was pared by 1 base and J by 1 base, with 11 bases between. Germline CDR1 SGDLS, CDR2 YYNGEE. DNA for the CDR3: TGTGCCAGCAGCGTAAGGGGACACCTCCAAGAGACCCAGTACTTC. Its translation: CASSVRGHLQETQYF.

V gene TRBV5-1 combines with J gene TRBJ2-5; tentatively, D is TRBD1 or TRBD2 (5 bases each). The length of the CDR3 is 14 residues. Between the trimmed V and J ends, which lost 4 bases and 3 bases, there was a span of 13 bases. Germline lookup yields CDR1 SGHRS and CDR2 YFSETQ. The CDR3 loop is CASSTGRLEETQYF. DNA for the CDR3: TGCGCCAGCAGCACGGGACGCTTGGAAGAGACCCAGTACTTC.

The chain joins TRBV28 to TRBJ2-7; D tentatively reads TRBD1 or TRBD2 (5 bases each). Germline V gene data show CDR1 as MDHEN and CDR2 as SYDVKM. Trimming cost V 2 bases and J 3 bases, with 23 bases left between them. The CDR3 consists of 18 residues. CDR3 in amino acids: CASSLARWGATTLYEQYF. CDR3 coding DNA: TGTGCCAGCAGTTTAGCCCGCTGGGGCGCGACTACCCTCTACGAGCAGTACTTC.

The V and J genes are TRBV7-2 and TRBJ2-5, with 8 bases that match TRBD1. J gave up 4 bases and V 2 bases, and 6 bases lay outside the gene matches. The CDR3 length is 15 residues. Looked up from germline, CDR1 is SGHTA and CDR2 is FQGNSA. The CDR3, as DNA: TGTGCCAGCAGCTTATTGGGCAGGGGGCTAGAGACCCAGTACTTC. Its protein product is CASSLLGRGLETQYF.

The gene calls are TRBV5-5 and TRBJ2-1; perhaps TRBD1 as D (6 bases). The CDR3 has 14 residues. Germline V CDR1 and CDR2: SGHKS, YYEKEE (reference sequence). V was trimmed by 4 bases and J by 1 base, leaving 9 bases between them. The CDR3 nucleotides are TGTGCCAGCAGCCTAGGGGGTTCCTACAATGAGCAGTTCTTC. Its protein product is CASSLGGSYNEQFF.

This chain joins TRBV5-4 and TRBJ2-1; D gene unclear. With 4 bases removed from V and 0 bases from J, the gap between germline ends came to 11 bases. The CDR3 consists of 15 residues. Per the germline V gene, CDR1 is SGHNT and CDR2 is YYREEE (reference sequence). CDR3 nucleotide sequence: TGTGCCAGCAGCATAGGACCACCCTCCTACAATGAGCAGTTCTTC. Protein product: CASSIGPPSYNEQFF.

The gene calls are TRBV7-9 and TRBJ1-5; 9 nucleotides line up with TRBD1. Germline CDR1 is SEHNR and CDR2 is FQNEAQ (reference sequence). With V trimmed by 5 bases and J by 4 bases, 3 bases remained unmatched. This CDR3 has 14 residues. The CDR3 loop is CASSVTGGNQPQHF. In nucleotides, the CDR3 is TGTGCCAGCAGCGTGACAGGGGGAAATCAGCCCCAGCATTTT. The complete variable domain, with remaining parts taken from reference TRBV7-9 and TRBJ1-5, reads DTGVSQNPRHKITKRGQNVTFRCDPISEHNRLYWYRQTLGQGPEFLTYFQNEAQLEKSRLLSDRFSAERPKGSFSTLEIQRTEQGDSAMYLCASSVTGGNQPQHFGDGTRLSIL.

This clone appeared once. V usage is TRBV10-3 and J usage is TRBJ2-1, with D perhaps being TRBD1 or TRBD2 (5 bases each). The CDR3 contains 14 residues. CDR1 is ENHRY and CDR2 is SYGVKD in the germline V gene. Trimming took 7 bases from V and 4 from J, leaving 14 bases between them. The CDR3 here is CAINVEDNYNEQFF. The CDR3 region has the DNA TGTGCCATCAACGTGGAGGACAATTACAATGAGCAGTTCTTC.